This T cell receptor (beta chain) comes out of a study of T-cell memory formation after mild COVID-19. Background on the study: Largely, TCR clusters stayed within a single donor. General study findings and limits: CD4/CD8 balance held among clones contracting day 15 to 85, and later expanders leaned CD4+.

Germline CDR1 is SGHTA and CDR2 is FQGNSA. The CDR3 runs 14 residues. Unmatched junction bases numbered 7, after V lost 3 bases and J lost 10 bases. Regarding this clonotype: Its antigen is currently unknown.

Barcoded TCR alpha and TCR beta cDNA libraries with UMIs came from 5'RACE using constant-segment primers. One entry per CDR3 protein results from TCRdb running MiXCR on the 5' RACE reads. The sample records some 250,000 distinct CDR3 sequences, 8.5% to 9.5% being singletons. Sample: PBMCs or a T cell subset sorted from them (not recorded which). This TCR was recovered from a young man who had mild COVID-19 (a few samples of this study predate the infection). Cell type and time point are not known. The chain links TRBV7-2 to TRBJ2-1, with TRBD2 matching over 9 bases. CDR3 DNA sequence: TGTGCCAGCAGCTTTGGCGGGGGGGCAAGAGAGCAGTTCTTC. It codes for CASSFGGGAREQFF.